This T cell receptor (beta chain) originates from a study of cytomegalovirus exposure and HLA in healthy donors. Study-wide results and limits: V- and J-gene trimming in TCR beta was tied to a missense DCLRE1C variant by an analysis performed later.

Primers for the PCR totalled 60 Vbeta and 13 Jbeta. Sequenced by immunoSEQ multiplex PCR; TCRdb stores in-frame clones only, minus some. This table lists some 82,000 clones. Details on this clone: The antigen is unknown. One end of the junction does not line up with germline, which may come from a read error.

The sample comprised PBMCs. This TCR was recovered from a woman aged 25-40 years in good health and CMV-seronegative.

This CDR3 is CAGRHVGQGNEKLFF. As DNA, the CDR3 is TGTGCCGGGAGACATGTGGGACAGGGAAATGAAAAACTGTTTTTT. The J gene is TRBJ1-4, the V gene TRBV30, with 9 bases aligning to TRBD1. CDR1 is GTSNPN and CDR2 is SVGIG in the germline V gene (reference sequence). This CDR3 is built from 15 residues.